The subject of this entry is one TCR beta chain. The sample is drawn from a study of blood T cell repertoires in COVID-19. Background on the study: The analysed material was cDNA or gDNA that came from T cells, B-cell-depleted T cells, or PBMCs.

The germline gives CDR1 LNHDA, CDR2 SQIVND (reference sequence). CDR3 size: 17 residues. The V gene end was trimmed by 3 bases and the J gene end by 3 bases; junction bases not matched to a gene: 9. Authors' processing steps: Amplifying reference gene primers gave estimates of nucleated cell counts. Sequencing used immunoSEQ multiplex PCR; TCRdb keeps in-frame clones, though not all of them. The V and J calls and clone size were taken over from that table, and D and trimming were inferred from the DNA. The repertoire consists of around 100,000 clones, with approximately 84% occurring once and the leading ten covering nearly 25%.

The sample comprised peripheral blood. This receptor was identified in a human donor in a cohort sampled during active COVID-19. V usage is TRBV19 and J usage is TRBJ2-3; TRBD2 matches 10 bases. The CDR3, as DNA: TGTGCCAGTAGTATTCAGATACTAGCGGGAATTACAGATACGCAGTATTTT. Translating it yields CASSIQILAGITDTQYF.